This T cell receptor beta chain was observed in a study of blood T cells in healthy people across ages (dated by TCRdb to 2013 to 2016). For the wider study: Template switching captured roughly one uniquely barcoded TCR beta cDNA molecule per two T cells in model experiments. The donors were divided into four age groups: young (average around 17 years), middle-aged (roughly 42), aged (approximately 62) and long-lived (around 87). For two donors (one aged 18 to 29 and one aged 80 or older), the study analyzed two additional independent replicas of 1 million unique cDNA reads from the same blood draw. The study measured age-related changes in TCR beta repertoire diversity using deep sequencing normalized with unique cDNA molecular identifiers. To avoid experimental bias, donors of different ages were spread randomly across the sequencing lanes.

The receptor library was made with 5' RACE. Sequencing instrument: Illumina HiSeq 2500. The second PCR ran for about 7 to 11 cycles and used a J-beta primer mix along with a sample-barcoded 5' primer. A template-switch 5' adaptor carrying 12 random nucleotides introduced a unique molecular identifier onto each TCR beta cDNA molecule. At least 3 million CDR3-containing paired-end reads were obtained from each sample. First-strand cDNA was synthesized from all RNA with the Mint cDNA synthesis kit, primed by a TRBC-specific oligonucleotide. All cDNA was treated with uracil-DNA glycosylase and then went through a first 18-cycle PCR with the universal primers M1SS and BC2_uni_R. As for how the authors treated the data: For normalization, 1 million high-quality reads were randomly selected from each sample, with every read carrying a distinct molecular identifier. Reads with shared molecular identifiers were discarded instead of being binned into consensus sequences. MiTCR, run with a Q25 quality threshold and the strictest error-elimination algorithm, handled CDR3 identification, clonotype clustering and error correction. A nonparametric unseen species model with Euler transformation was used to estimate lower-bound total TCR beta diversity. TCRdb cleaned the public reads at Q25 with fastp, built clones with MiXCR and kept in-frame beta chains. Rows merge per CDR3 protein into single entries with the most common DNA and genes. The V and J calls shown here were made by TCRdb, not taken from the authors' results. The sample table records 780,000 or so distinct CDR3 sequences; roughly 50% of these occur just once. The top ten hold 41% of the sample.

The 35 to 40 donors, aged 6 to 90 years, were systemically healthy Caucasian individuals from Russia. Each donor gave around 9.5 milliliters of peripheral blood, collected into EDTA-treated Vacutainer tubes. PBMCs were isolated by Ficoll-Paque density-gradient centrifugation, with at least 6 million obtained per sample. Total RNA, at least 5 micrograms per sample, was extracted from PBMCs with Trizol reagent. Naive CD45RAhigh/CD27high T cell percentages were measured by flow cytometry on a PBMC aliquot from every donor. The CDR3 runs 16 amino acids, cysteine and phenylalanine included. Only the CDR3 part of the read is kept: 48 bases, read in frame from the first base. V is cut by 4 bases and J by 2 bases, and the space between the germline ends is 18 bases. Looking up the germline V gene yields CDR1 KGHSY and CDR2 FQNENV. This clonotype was observed a few times. Its target antigen remains unknown. The sample holds no much larger clone one base away, and base qualities are not on file.

Findings and caveats that apply to the study as a whole: A strong correlation was found between observed TCR beta diversity and the percentage of naive T cells measured by flow cytometry. Compared with the aged group, the long-lived group had more naive CD4+ T cells, fewer expanded clones and increased TCR diversity, a pattern suggesting age selection. Observed TCR beta diversity per million T cells fell roughly linearly with age, and a significant reduction was already apparent by age roughly 40. Conclusive comparison of naive and antigen-experienced compartments was prevented by the profiling of bulk unsorted PBMCs. Because the CMV infection status of the donors was unknown, age-related changes in expanded clonotypes may potentially have been confounded. Estimates of total diversity based on one million sequenced T cells were considered lower bounds and underestimates.

Sequences were obtained from blood. This chain joins TRBV16 to TRBJ2-7; possibly the D gene is TRBD2, per 5 matching bases. The receptor comes from a man older than 75 in good health. CDR3 loop: CASSPTEGARTYEQYF. The sequence in DNA is TGTGCCAGCAGCCCTACAGAGGGAGCTCGAACCTACGAGCAGTACTTC.